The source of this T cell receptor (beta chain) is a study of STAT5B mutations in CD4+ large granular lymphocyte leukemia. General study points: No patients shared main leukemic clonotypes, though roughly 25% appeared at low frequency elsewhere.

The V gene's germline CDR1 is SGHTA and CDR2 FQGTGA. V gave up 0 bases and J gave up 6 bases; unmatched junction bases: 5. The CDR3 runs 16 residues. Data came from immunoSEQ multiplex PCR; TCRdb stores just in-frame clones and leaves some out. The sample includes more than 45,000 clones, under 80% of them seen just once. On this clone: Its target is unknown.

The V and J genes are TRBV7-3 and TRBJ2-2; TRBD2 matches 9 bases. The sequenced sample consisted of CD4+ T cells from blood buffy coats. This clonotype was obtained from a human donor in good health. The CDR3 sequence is CASSLTPGLAPGELFF. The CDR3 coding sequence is TGTGCCAGCAGCTTAACACCGGGACTAGCCCCCGGGGAGCTGTTTTTT.